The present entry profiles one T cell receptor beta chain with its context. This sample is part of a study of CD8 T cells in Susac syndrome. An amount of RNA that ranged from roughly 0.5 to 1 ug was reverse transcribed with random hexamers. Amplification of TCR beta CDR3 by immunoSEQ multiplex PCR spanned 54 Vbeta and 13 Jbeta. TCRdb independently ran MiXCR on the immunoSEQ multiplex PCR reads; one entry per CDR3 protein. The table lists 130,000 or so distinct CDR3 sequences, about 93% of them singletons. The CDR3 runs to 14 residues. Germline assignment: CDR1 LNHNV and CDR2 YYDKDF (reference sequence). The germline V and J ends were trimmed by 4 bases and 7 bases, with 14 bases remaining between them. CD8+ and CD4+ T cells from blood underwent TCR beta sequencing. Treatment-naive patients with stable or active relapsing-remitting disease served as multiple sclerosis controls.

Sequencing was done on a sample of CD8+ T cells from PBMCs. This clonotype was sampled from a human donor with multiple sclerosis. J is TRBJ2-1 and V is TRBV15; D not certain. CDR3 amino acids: CATSITSLRNEQFF. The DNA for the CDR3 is TGTGCCACCAGCATCACTTCCCTGAGGAATGAGCAGTTCTTC.